This TCR beta chain emerged from a study of blood T cell repertoires in COVID-19 (dated by TCRdb to the early 2020s). Study-level background: Samples from collaborators originated in the United States, Italy and Spain and spanned both the acute and convalescent phases of COVID-19. The material from the prospective study consisted of cDNA or gDNA derived from T cells, B-cell-depleted T cells, or PBMCs. The dataset comprised deeply sampled blood TCRbeta repertoires from subjects exposed to, actively infected with, or recovered from COVID-19. A freely available public database, intended as a resource for researchers studying the immune response to SARS-CoV-2, is where the repertoires were released. The samples were drawn from two sources: the first 160 participants of the ongoing ImmuneRACE study, and 1,200 or so subjects contributed by 6 global collaborators. A de-identified subject ID, COVID-19 status, age in years and sex were almost always included in the sample metadata. HLA class I and class II types, where available, came from metadata supplied by the sample provider rather than from assay-based typing. Broad study findings and their caveats: The amount of clinical and demographic metadata varied by source and participant and was provided uncurated.

TCRbeta CDR3 regions were amplified from genomic DNA by means of the immunoSEQ Assay, a bias-controlled multiplex PCR. Per the original workflow: Within the assay, amplification of reference gene primers was used to estimate how many nucleated cells each sample contained. Sequence reads were collapsed and filtered to measure the absolute abundance of every unique TCRbeta CDR3 rearrangement. For each sample, productive Simpson clonality was calculated by taking the square root of Simpson's diversity index across productive rearrangements. The table comes from immuneACCESS by way of TCRdb, which keeps in-frame sequences with V and J called. Part of the clones is missing from these tables; in studies checked, under half for an unresolved V gene and the rest for unknown reasons. V and J calls and clone size come straight from that table; D and trimming were deduced from the DNA. The sample has some 320,000 clones on record, 90% of them singletons. Roughly 3.9% of the sample belongs to the ten largest clones.

Enrolling through a virtual design, the prospective study's participants ranged in age from roughly 18 to 100 years and lived across 24 United States geographic areas. In the prospective study, participants were assigned to cohorts based on the clinical history participants reported in a screening survey and a study questionnaire. A participant counted as exposed if, within 2 weeks of entering the study, that participant had been in contact with someone who had a PCR-confirmed or clinician-diagnosed COVID-19 case. In the prospective study, mobile phlebotomists collected whole blood, serum and a nasopharyngeal or oropharyngeal swab from each participant. Prospective study participants could optionally give additional blood draws and questionnaires over an approximately 2-month period. Before DNA extraction, prospective study blood samples were shipped either frozen or at room temperature. As concerns this clone: Its target antigen remains unknown. There are no base qualities to consult, and no much larger clone falls within one base.

Looking up the germline V gene yields CDR1 MDHEN and CDR2 SYDVKM. Relative to germline, V is missing 3 bases and J is missing 17 bases, with 12 bases of the junction outside any gene match. The CDR3 spans 14 residues, from the cysteine through the phenylalanine. The sequence is cut down to CDR3 DNA, 42 bases in frame from base 1. Recombination connected TRBV28 to TRBJ1-6; TRBD1 aligns with 8 central bases. The specimen was PBMCs or T cells enriched from blood (not recorded which). This sequence was found in a woman younger than 45 who had been exposed to COVID-19. The CDR3 loop reads CASSFLGQAFGFHF. Read as DNA, the sequence is TGTGCCAGCAGTTTTTTGGGACAGGCCTTCGGGTTCCACTTT.